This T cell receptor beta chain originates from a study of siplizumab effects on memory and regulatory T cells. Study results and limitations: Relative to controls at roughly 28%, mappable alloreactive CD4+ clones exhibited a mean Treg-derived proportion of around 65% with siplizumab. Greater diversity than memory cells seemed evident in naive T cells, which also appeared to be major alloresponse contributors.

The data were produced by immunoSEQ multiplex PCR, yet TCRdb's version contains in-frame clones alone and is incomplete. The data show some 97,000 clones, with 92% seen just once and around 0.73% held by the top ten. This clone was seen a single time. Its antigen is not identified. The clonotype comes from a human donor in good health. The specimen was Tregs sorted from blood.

The DNA of the CDR3 is TGTGCCAGCAGCTTGCGTATTAGCGGGTTTGGGGTTAGGTCAGATACGCAGTATTTT. Translated: CASSLRISGFGVRSDTQYF. The chain carries TRBV7-8 and TRBJ2-3, with 7 bases matching TRBD2. CDR3 length: 19 amino acids. The germline gives CDR1 SGHVS, CDR2 FQNEAQ. V was clipped by 3 bases and J by 4 bases; unmatched bases: 19.